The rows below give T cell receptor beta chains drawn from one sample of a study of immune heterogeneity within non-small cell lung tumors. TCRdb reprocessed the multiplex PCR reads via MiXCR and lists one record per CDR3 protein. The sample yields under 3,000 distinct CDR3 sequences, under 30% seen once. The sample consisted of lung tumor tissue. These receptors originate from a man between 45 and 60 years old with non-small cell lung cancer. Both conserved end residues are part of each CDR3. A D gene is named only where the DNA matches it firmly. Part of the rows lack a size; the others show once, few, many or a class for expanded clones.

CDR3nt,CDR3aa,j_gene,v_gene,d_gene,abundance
TGTGCCAGCAGCAGAGGACAGGGAGGGACAGATACGCAGTATTTT,CASSRGQGGTDTQYF,TRBJ2-3,TRBV6-1,.,many
TGTGCCAGCCTGACACAACCGGGACAGGGGGGCACCGGGGAGCTGTTTTTT,CASLTQPGQGGTGELFF,TRBJ2-2,TRBV27,TRBD1,.
TGCAGTGCTAGAGTCCCCAGCGGGTACAATGAGCAGTTCTTC,CSARVPSGYNEQFF,TRBJ2-1,TRBV20-1,.,.
TGTGCCAGCAGTTACACCACAGGGACAGATACGCAGTATTTT,CASSYTTGTDTQYF,TRBJ2-3,TRBV6-5,.,medium-sized
TGTGCCAGTAGCCTTGGGGGTTACAATGAGCAGTTCTTC,CASSLGGYNEQFF,TRBJ2-1,TRBV19,.,medium-sized
TGTGCCAGCAGTCTAAGGACTAGCGCCTGGCAGGATACGCAGTATTTT,CASSLRTSAWQDTQYF,TRBJ2-3,TRBV27,TRBD2,medium-sized
TGCGCCAGCAGCTTGACCAGGAAAGCTTTCTTT,CASSLTRKAFF,TRBJ1-1,TRBV5-1,.,many
TGTGCCAGCAGCCTAGCGGGTGCCTCCTACAATGAGCAGTTCTTC,CASSLAGASYNEQFF,TRBJ2-1,TRBV9,TRBD2,many
TGTGCCACCAGTTGGGGGGGCAGACCCTATGAGCAGTACTTC,CATSWGGRPYEQYF,TRBJ2-7,TRBV24-1,.,.
TGTGCCAGCAGTTTCGGCTCCCCCCCTGAAGCTTTCTTT,CASSFGSPPEAFF,TRBJ1-1,TRBV6-2/TRBV6-3,.,medium-sized
TGTGCCATCGGAGACAGGGAAAGCACAGATACGCAGTATTTT,CAIGDRESTDTQYF,TRBJ2-3,TRBV10-3,TRBD1,.
TGCGCCAGCAGCCAAAGGGGGGGGACAGCACTCTACGAGCAGTACTTC,CASSQRGGTALYEQYF,TRBJ2-7,TRBV4-1,.,medium-sized
TGTGCCAGCAGCTTAGGGGCGGCAGGGGTGGTTAGCACTGAAGCTTTCTTT,CASSLGAAGVVSTEAFF,TRBJ1-1,TRBV7-8,.,medium-sized
TGTGCCAGCAGTTTTTTGGACACGGACTACGAGCAGTACTTC,CASSFLDTDYEQYF,TRBJ2-7,TRBV28,.,large
TGTGCCAGCAACGCAGGGGGCACTGGGGAGCTGTTTTTT,CASNAGGTGELFF,TRBJ2-2,TRBV2,TRBD1,medium-sized
TGTGCCAGCAGTTACGCCCGGGACAGGGGTACCTACGAGCAGTACTTC,CASSYARDRGTYEQYF,TRBJ2-7,TRBV6-2/TRBV6-3,TRBD1,medium-sized
TGTGCCAGCATCCGACTAGCGGGAGGTATAGATACGCAGTATTTT,CASIRLAGGIDTQYF,TRBJ2-3,TRBV6-1,TRBD2,medium-sized
TGCGCCAGCAGCTGGAGGACTAGCGTAGTGAGGGGTAACACCGGGGAGCTGTTTTTT,CASSWRTSVVRGNTGELFF,TRBJ2-2,TRBV5-1,TRBD2,medium-sized
TGTGCCAGCAGTTCCGCTCAGGGGTTGGGCTACAATGAGCAGTTCTTC,CASSSAQGLGYNEQFF,TRBJ2-1,TRBV27,.,few
TGCAGCGTTGATCCTGGGAGAGCGGGGGTCCAAGAGACCCAGTACTTC,CSVDPGRAGVQETQYF,TRBJ2-5,TRBV29-1,TRBD2,few
TGCAGCGTTCGGGACAGCACCTACAAGCAGTACTTC,CSVRDSTYKQYF,TRBJ2-7,TRBV29-1,TRBD1,few
TGTGCTAGTGGTTTGGTACGGGCAGGGTTCACCGGGGAGCTGTTTTTT,CASGLVRAGFTGELFF,TRBJ2-2,TRBV12-5,.,.
TGTGCCAGCAGCTTGAGCCTAGCGATTAACGAGCAGTACTTC,CASSLSLAINEQYF,TRBJ2-7,TRBV5-6,.,.
TGTGCCAGCAGTACAGGGAACACCGGGGAGCTGTTTTTT,CASSTGNTGELFF,TRBJ2-2,TRBV12-3/TRBV12-4,.,medium-sized
TGTGCCAGCAGGTTAGCGGGAGGGTCCTACGAGCAGTACTTC,CASRLAGGSYEQYF,TRBJ2-7,TRBV28,TRBD2,medium-sized
TGCGCCAGCAGCCAAGATAGGGGAGACTATGGCTACACCTTC,CASSQDRGDYGYTF,TRBJ1-2,TRBV4-1,.,large
TGCAGCGTTTGGACAGGGGGCGGCACCGGGGAGCTGTTTTTT,CSVWTGGGTGELFF,TRBJ2-2,TRBV29-1,TRBD1,many
TGCGCCAGCAGCTACCGGGACAAGAAAGAGACCCAGTACTTC,CASSYRDKKETQYF,TRBJ2-5,TRBV5-1,.,large
TGTGCCAGCAGCGTAGCAGACTACACTGAAGCTTTCTTT,CASSVADYTEAFF,TRBJ1-1,TRBV9,.,large
TGTGCCACCCAAGCGGGAGTCGGGCTGTACGAGCAGTACTTC,CATQAGVGLYEQYF,TRBJ2-7,TRBV19,TRBD2,many
TGTGCCAGCAAACCGGGACTAGCGGGAGACGAGCAGTACTTC,CASKPGLAGDEQYF,TRBJ2-7,TRBV6-1,TRBD2,medium-sized
TGCAGTGCTAGAGATCTAAGGGGCAACCAAGAGACCCAGTACTTC,CSARDLRGNQETQYF,TRBJ2-5,TRBV20-1,.,many
TGTGCCAGCAGTTTACGGACAGGGTATTATGAGACCCAGTACTTC,CASSLRTGYYETQYF,TRBJ2-5,TRBV27,TRBD1,.
TGTGCCAGCAGCCCCACAGGGGGCTCAGGGTCCTACGAGCAGTACTTC,CASSPTGGSGSYEQYF,TRBJ2-7,TRBV5-5,TRBD1,many
TGTGCTAGCAGCTATCGAACAGATACGCAGTATTTT,CASSYRTDTQYF,TRBJ2-3,TRBV9,.,once